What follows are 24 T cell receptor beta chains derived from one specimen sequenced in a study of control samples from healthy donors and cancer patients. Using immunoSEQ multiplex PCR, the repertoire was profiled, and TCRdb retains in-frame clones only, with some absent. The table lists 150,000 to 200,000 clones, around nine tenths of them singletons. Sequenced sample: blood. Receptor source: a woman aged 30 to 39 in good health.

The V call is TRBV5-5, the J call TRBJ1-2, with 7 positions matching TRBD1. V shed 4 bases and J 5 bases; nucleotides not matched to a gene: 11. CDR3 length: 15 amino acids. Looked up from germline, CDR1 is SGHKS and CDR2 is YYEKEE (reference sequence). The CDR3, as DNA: TGTGCCAGCAGCCCGAGGGAGGGGGCGCGTTATGGCTACACCTTC. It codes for CASSPREGARYGYTF. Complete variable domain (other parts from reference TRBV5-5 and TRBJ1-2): DAGVTQSPTHLIKTRGQQVTLRCSPISGHKSVSWYQQVLGQGPQFIFQYYEKEERGRGNFPDRFSARQFPNYSSELNVNALLLGDSALYLCASSPREGARYGYTFGSGTRLTVV.

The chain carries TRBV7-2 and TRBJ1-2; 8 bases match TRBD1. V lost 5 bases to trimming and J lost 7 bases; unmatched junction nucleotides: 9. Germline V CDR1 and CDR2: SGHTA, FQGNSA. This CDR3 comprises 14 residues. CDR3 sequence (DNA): TGTGCCAGCAGCCAGGGGACAGGTACAACTGGCTACACCTTC. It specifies CASSQGTGTTGYTF.

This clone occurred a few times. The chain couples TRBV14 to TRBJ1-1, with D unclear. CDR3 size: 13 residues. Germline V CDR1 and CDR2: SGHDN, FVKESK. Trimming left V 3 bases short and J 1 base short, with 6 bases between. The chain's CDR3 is CASSHTRNTEAFF. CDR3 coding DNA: TGTGCCAGCAGCCATACGCGGAACACTGAAGCTTTCTTT.

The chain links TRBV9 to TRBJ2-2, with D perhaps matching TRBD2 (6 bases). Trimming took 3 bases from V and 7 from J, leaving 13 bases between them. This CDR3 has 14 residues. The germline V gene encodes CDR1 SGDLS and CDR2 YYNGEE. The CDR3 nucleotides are TGTGCCAGCAGCGAGGGCGGGGTGAGCGGGGAGCTGTTTTTT. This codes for CASSEGGVSGELFF.

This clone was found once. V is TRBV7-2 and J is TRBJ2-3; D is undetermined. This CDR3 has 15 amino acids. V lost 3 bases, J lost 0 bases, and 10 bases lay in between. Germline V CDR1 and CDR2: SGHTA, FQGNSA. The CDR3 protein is CASSLDGLSTDTQYF. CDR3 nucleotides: TGTGCCAGCAGCTTGGACGGGCTCAGCACAGATACGCAGTATTTT.

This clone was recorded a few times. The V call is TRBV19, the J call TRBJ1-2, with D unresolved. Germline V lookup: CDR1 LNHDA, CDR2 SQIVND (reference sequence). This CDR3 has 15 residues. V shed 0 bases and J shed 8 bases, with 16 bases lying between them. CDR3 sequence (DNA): TGTGCCAGTAGTATAGACCCCAGGAATAGCGGAGGCTACACCTTC. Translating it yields CASSIDPRNSGGYTF.

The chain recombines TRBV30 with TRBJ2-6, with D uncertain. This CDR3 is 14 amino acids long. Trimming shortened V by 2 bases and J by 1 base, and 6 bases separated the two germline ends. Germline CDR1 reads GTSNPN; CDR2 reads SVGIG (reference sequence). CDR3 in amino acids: CAWSSGSGANVLTF. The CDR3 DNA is TGTGCCTGGAGTTCTGGGTCTGGGGCCAACGTCCTGACTTTC.

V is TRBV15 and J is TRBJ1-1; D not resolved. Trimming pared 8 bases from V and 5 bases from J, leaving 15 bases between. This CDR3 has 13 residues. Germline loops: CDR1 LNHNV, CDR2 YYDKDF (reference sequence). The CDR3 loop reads CATAKEGMTEAFF. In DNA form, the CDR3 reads TGTGCCACCGCAAAAGAGGGAATGACTGAAGCTTTCTTT.

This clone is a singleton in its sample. The CDR3 here is CASSIGTASGETQYF. CDR3 nucleotides: TGTGCCAGTAGTATCGGGACCGCCTCGGGGGAGACCCAGTACTTC. J is TRBJ2-5 and V is TRBV19; D could derive from TRBD1 or TRBD2 (5 bases each). The V gene lost 3 bases and the J gene lost 5 bases, with 16 bases spanning the gap. Germline CDR1 LNHDA, CDR2 SQIVND (reference sequence). The CDR3 is 15 residues long.

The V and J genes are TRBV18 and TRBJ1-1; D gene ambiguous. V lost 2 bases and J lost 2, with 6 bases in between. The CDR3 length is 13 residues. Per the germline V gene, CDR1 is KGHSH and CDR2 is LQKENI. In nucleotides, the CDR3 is TGTGCCAGCTCACCAAACCTTAACACTGAAGCTTTCTTT. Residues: CASSPNLNTEAFF.

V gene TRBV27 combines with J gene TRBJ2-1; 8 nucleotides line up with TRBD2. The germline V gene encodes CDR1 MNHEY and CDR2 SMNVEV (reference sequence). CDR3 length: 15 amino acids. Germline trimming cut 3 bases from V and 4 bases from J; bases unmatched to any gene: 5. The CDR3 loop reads CASSLTAGGYNEQFF. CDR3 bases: TGTGCCAGCAGTTTGACGGCGGGGGGATACAATGAGCAGTTCTTC.

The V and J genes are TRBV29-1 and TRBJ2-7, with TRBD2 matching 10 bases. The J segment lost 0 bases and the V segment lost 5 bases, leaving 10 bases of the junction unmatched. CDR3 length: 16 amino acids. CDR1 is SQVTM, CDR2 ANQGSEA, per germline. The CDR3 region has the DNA TGCAGCGTTAAAGCGGGGACTAGCGCGACCTCCTACGAGCAGTACTTC. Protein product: CSVKAGTSATSYEQYF.

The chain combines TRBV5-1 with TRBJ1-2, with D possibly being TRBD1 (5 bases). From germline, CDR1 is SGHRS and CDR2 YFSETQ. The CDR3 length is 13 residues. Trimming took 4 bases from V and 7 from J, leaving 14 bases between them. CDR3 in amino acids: CASSLDSTGGYTF. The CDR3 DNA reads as TGCGCCAGCAGCCTCGACAGTACAGGTGGCTACACCTTC.

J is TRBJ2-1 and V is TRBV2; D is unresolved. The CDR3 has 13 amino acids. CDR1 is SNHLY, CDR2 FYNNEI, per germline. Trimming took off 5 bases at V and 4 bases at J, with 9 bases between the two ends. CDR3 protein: CASSMNSYNEQFF. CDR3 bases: TGTGCCAGCAGTATGAACAGTTACAATGAGCAGTTCTTC.

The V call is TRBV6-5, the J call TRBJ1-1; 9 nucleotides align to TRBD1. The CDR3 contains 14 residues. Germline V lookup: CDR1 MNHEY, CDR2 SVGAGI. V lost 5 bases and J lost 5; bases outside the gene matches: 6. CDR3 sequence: CASSHRGPDTEAFF. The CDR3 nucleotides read TGTGCCAGCAGTCACAGGGGGCCGGATACTGAAGCTTTCTTT.

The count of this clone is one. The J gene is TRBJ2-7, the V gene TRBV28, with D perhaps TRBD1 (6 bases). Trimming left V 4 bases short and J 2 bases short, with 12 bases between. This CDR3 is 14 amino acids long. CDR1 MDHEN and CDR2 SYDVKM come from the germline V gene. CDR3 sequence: CASSSPQGPYEQYF. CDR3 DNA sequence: TGTGCCAGCAGTTCCCCACAGGGCCCCTACGAGCAGTACTTC.

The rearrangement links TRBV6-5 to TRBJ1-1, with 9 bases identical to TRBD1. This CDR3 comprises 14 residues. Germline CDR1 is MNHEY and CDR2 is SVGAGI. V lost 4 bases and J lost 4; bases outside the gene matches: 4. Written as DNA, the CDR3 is TGTGCCAGCAGTTCGGGACAGGGCCCCACTGAAGCTTTCTTT. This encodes CASSSGQGPTEAFF.

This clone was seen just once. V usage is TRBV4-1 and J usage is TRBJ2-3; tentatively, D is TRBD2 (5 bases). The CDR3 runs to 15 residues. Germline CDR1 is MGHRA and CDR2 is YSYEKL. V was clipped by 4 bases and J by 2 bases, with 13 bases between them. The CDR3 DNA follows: TGCGCCAGCAGCCCACAAAGAGGGCCCACAGATACGCAGTATTTT. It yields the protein CASSPQRGPTDTQYF.

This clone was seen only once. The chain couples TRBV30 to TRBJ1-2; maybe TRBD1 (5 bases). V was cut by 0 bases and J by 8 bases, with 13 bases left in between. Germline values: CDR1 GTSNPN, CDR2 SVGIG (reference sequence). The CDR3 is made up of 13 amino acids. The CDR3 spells CAWSVGQIGGYTF. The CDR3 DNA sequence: TGTGCCTGGAGTGTAGGACAAATCGGGGGCTACACCTTC.

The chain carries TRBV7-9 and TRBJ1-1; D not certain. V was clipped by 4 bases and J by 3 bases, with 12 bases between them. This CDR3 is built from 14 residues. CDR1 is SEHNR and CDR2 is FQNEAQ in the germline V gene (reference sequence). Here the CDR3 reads CASSSWARDTEAFF. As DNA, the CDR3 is TGTGCCAGCAGCTCATGGGCGCGGGACACTGAAGCTTTCTTT.

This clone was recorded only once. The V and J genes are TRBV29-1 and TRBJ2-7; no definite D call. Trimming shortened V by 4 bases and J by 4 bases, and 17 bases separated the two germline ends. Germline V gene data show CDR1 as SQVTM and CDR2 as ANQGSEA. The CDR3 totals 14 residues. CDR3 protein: CSVGSRGVGYEQYF. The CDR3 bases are TGCAGCGTTGGGAGTAGAGGAGTCGGATACGAGCAGTACTTC.

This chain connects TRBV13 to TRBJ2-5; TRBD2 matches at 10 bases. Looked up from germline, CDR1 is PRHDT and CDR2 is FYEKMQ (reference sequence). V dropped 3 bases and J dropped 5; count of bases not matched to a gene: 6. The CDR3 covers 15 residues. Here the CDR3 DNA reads TGTGCCAGCAGCTTCCCTAGCGGGGGCCGGGAGACCCAGTACTTC. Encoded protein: CASSFPSGGRETQYF.

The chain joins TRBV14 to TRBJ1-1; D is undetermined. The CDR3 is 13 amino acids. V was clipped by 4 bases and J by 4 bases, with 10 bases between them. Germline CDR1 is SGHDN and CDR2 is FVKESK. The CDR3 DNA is TGTGCCAGCAGCCCCGGCCCGGGCACTGAAGCTTTCTTT. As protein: CASSPGPGTEAFF.

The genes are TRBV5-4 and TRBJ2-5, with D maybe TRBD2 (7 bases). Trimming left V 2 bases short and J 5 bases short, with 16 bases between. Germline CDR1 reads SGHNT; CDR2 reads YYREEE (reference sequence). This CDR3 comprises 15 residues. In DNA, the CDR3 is TGTGCCAGCAGCTTAAGGGGGGGCGCTTTGGAGACCCAGTACTTC. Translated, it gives CASSLRGGALETQYF.